The entry below gives a single TCR beta chain sequence along with its context. The PCR contained 60 Vbeta and 13 Jbeta primers. Some clones are missing from TCRdb's copy, which holds only in-frame ones; the method was immunoSEQ multiplex PCR. This table has about 150,000 clones, over 80% appearing once. The entry originates in a study of cytomegalovirus exposure and HLA in healthy donors. V was trimmed by 5 bases and J by 4 bases, leaving 16 bases between them. The CDR3 has 15 residues. Germline-derived CDR1 and CDR2 are LNHDA and SQIVND (reference sequence). The sequenced sample was PBMCs. V usage is TRBV19 and J usage is TRBJ2-3; D remains unclear. The sequence derives from a male donor in good health and CMV-seropositive. The DNA of the CDR3 is TGTGCCAGTAGTTCTGGGCAGTCGGCTGCAGATACGCAGTATTTT. Translating gives CASSSGQSAADTQYF.